The rows below give T cell receptor beta chains drawn from one sample of a study of Ad26.COV2.S vaccination and SARS-CoV-2 variants. Profiled with immunoSEQ multiplex PCR; TCRdb holds only in-frame clones, not every one. The data contain roughly 350,000 clones, around 89% of them singletons. The specimen was peripheral blood, collected in a trial of Ad26.COV2.S vaccine versus placebo. Receptor source: a person between 18 and 59 years old who received the Ad26.COV2.S COVID-19 vaccine or a placebo. CDR3s include the opening cysteine and the closing phenylalanine or tryptophan. D genes are given only for firm matches. Clone size, where shown, is once, few, many, or a class for clones that have expanded.

size: .
V: TRBV18
D: .
J: TRBJ1-6
CDR3: CASSQESGDYNSPLHF
DNA: TGTGCCAGCTCACAAGAGTCCGGGGACTATAATTCACCCCTCCACTTT

size: .
V: TRBV6-6
D: .
J: TRBJ1-1
CDR3: CASRKQEMNTEAFF
DNA: TGTGCCAGCAGAAAACAGGAAATGAACACTGAAGCTTTCTTT

size: .
V: TRBV29-1
D: .
J: TRBJ2-7
CDR3: CSVARERGYEQYF
DNA: TGCAGCGTTGCCAGGGAGAGAGGCTACGAGCAGTACTTC

size: .
V: TRBV18
D: TRBD1
J: TRBJ1-2
CDR3: CASSPTGGGKFNYGYTF
DNA: TGTGCCAGCTCCCCAACAGGGGGCGGAAAATTTAACTATGGCTACACCTTC

size: .
V: TRBV18
D: .
J: TRBJ1-2
CDR3: CASSPDSSNYGYTF
DNA: TGTGCCAGCTCCCCGGACAGTTCTAACTATGGCTACACCTTC

size: .
V: TRBV28
D: .
J: TRBJ2-4
CDR3: CASSWPGSNIQYF
DNA: TGTGCCAGCAGTTGGCCGGGAAGTAACATTCAGTACTTC

size: .
V: TRBV4-1
D: TRBD1
J: TRBJ1-3
CDR3: CASSTRQGSGNTIYF
DNA: TGCGCCAGCAGCACCCGACAGGGCTCTGGAAACACCATATATTTT

size: .
V: TRBV28
D: .
J: TRBJ2-7
CDR3: CASMGAAGEQYF
DNA: TGTGCCAGCATGGGCGCTGCGGGGGAGCAGTACTTC

size: .
V: TRBV5-7
D: .
J: TRBJ2-2
CDR3: CASSLKGGPDTGELFF
DNA: TGTGCCAGCAGCTTGAAGGGGGGCCCAGACACCGGGGAGCTGTTTTTT

size: .
V: TRBV7-6
D: .
J: TRBJ2-7
CDR3: CASSSVGFGEQYF
DNA: TGTGCCAGCAGCTCAGTGGGCTTTGGAGAGCAGTACTTC

size: .
V: TRBV27
D: TRBD2
J: TRBJ2-7
CDR3: CASSLTGTSGDFSYEQYF
DNA: TGTGCCAGCAGTCTAACCGGGACTAGCGGGGACTTCTCCTACGAGCAGTACTTC

size: once
V: TRBV20-1
D: TRBD2
J: TRBJ2-3
CDR3: CSASRTSGGWSTDTQYF
DNA: TGCAGTGCTAGTCGCACTAGCGGGGGATGGAGCACAGATACGCAGTATTTT

size: once
V: TRBV2
D: TRBD1
J: TRBJ1-5
CDR3: CASRDRVNQPQHF
DNA: TGTGCCAGCAGGGACAGGGTGAATCAGCCCCAGCATTTT

size: .
V: TRBV7-8
D: .
J: TRBJ1-5
CDR3: CASSVYLQGYQPQHF
DNA: TGTGCCAGCAGCGTCTACCTACAGGGTTATCAGCCCCAGCATTTT

size: .
V: TRBV5-6
D: TRBD1
J: TRBJ2-3
CDR3: CASSLEQGWSDTQYF
DNA: TGTGCCAGCAGCTTGGAACAGGGGTGGTCAGATACGCAGTATTTT

size: .
V: TRBV11-2
D: .
J: TRBJ2-7
CDR3: CASINEGFAYEQYF
DNA: TGTGCCAGCATTAACGAGGGTTTCGCCTACGAGCAGTACTTC

size: .
V: TRBV7-2
D: .
J: TRBJ2-2
CDR3: CASSRRVDGELFF
DNA: TGTGCCAGCAGCCGGAGGGTCGACGGGGAGCTGTTTTTT

size: .
V: TRBV12-5
D: .
J: TRBJ2-7
CDR3: CASGQGINEQYF
DNA: TGTGCTAGTGGTCAGGGTATCAACGAGCAGTACTTC

size: .
V: TRBV5-6
D: .
J: TRBJ2-7
CDR3: CASSPWGGEPYEQYF
DNA: TGTGCCAGCAGCCCTTGGGGTGGCGAGCCCTACGAGCAGTACTTC

size: .
V: TRBV20-1
D: TRBD1
J: TRBJ1-1
CDR3: CSASARGRGEAFF
DNA: TGCAGTGCTAGTGCTAGGGGGCGGGGTGAAGCTTTCTTT

size: .
V: TRBV7-8
D: .
J: TRBJ1-6
CDR3: CASSLGTSRGSPLHF
DNA: TGTGCCAGCAGCCTCGGGACATCAAGGGGGTCACCCCTCCACTTT

size: .
V: TRBV3-1/TRBV3-2
D: .
J: TRBJ1-1
CDR3: CASSLRGDRTEAFF
DNA: TGTGCCAGCAGCCTCAGGGGAGATAGGACTGAAGCTTTCTTT

size: .
V: TRBV7-3
D: .
J: TRBJ2-5
CDR3: CASSLGQQETQYF
DNA: TGTGCCAGCAGCCTCGGACAGCAAGAGACCCAGTACTTC

size: .
V: TRBV6-2/TRBV6-3
D: .
J: TRBJ1-2
CDR3: CASSYSGRYTF
DNA: TGTGCCAGCAGTTACTCGGGACGGTACACCTTC

size: .
V: TRBV6-6
D: .
J: TRBJ1-1
CDR3: CASSRGLTDSPMNTEAFF
DNA: TGTGCCAGCAGTCGTGGGTTAACGGACAGCCCGATGAACACTGAAGCTTTCTTT

size: .
V: TRBV19
D: .
J: TRBJ2-6
CDR3: CASSGPGQPSGANVLTF
DNA: TGTGCCAGTAGTGGCCCCGGACAGCCTTCTGGGGCCAACGTCCTGACTTTC

size: once
V: TRBV28
D: TRBD1
J: TRBJ1-1
CDR3: CASSSSGQGNTEAFF
DNA: TGTGCCAGCAGTTCCTCGGGACAGGGGAACACTGAAGCTTTCTTT

size: .
V: TRBV7-9
D: TRBD1
J: TRBJ2-5
CDR3: CASSVGQGQETQYF
DNA: TGTGCCAGCAGCGTGGGACAGGGCCAAGAGACCCAGTACTTC

size: .
V: TRBV9
D: .
J: TRBJ1-6
CDR3: CASSVDAAVNSPLHF
DNA: TGTGCCAGCAGCGTAGACGCAGCTGTTAATTCACCCCTCCACTTT

size: many
V: TRBV9
D: TRBD2
J: TRBJ2-7
CDR3: CASSPRGGRYEQYF
DNA: TGTGCCAGCAGCCCCCGGGGAGGGCGTTACGAGCAGTACTTC

size: .
V: TRBV13
D: TRBD1
J: TRBJ1-1
CDR3: CASTPSRGNEAFF
DNA: TGTGCCAGCACCCCGTCCAGGGGGAATGAAGCTTTCTTT

size: .
V: TRBV20-1
D: .
J: TRBJ2-3
CDR3: CSASWGAGSDTQYF
DNA: TGCAGTGCTAGTTGGGGGGCAGGTTCAGATACGCAGTATTTT

size: .
V: TRBV19
D: .
J: TRBJ2-3
CDR3: CASSLGSSTDTQYF
DNA: TGTGCCAGTAGTTTAGGTTCTAGCACAGATACGCAGTATTTT

size: .
V: TRBV30
D: TRBD1
J: TRBJ1-1
CDR3: CAWRDRGETEAFF
DNA: TGTGCCTGGAGAGACAGGGGGGAGACTGAAGCTTTCTTT

size: .
V: TRBV24-1
D: .
J: TRBJ2-5
CDR3: CATSDGQADQETQYF
DNA: TGTGCCACCAGTGATGGACAAGCCGATCAAGAGACCCAGTACTTC

size: .
V: TRBV27
D: .
J: TRBJ2-7
CDR3: CASSRTTGHNYEQYF
DNA: TGTGCCAGCAGTCGCACGACAGGCCACAATTACGAGCAGTACTTC

size: once
V: TRBV25-1
D: TRBD1
J: TRBJ2-5
CDR3: CASSGTLTGEETQYF
DNA: TGTGCCAGCAGTGGCACACTGACAGGGGAAGAGACCCAGTACTTC

size: .
V: TRBV5-1
D: TRBD1
J: TRBJ2-2
CDR3: CASSSGQGLTGELFF
DNA: TGCGCCAGCAGCTCTGGACAGGGCTTGACCGGGGAGCTGTTTTTT

size: many
V: TRBV6-6
D: .
J: TRBJ1-4
CDR3: CASSSVDVNEKLFF
DNA: TGTGCCAGCAGCTCCGTGGACGTTAATGAAAAACTGTTTTTT

size: .
V: TRBV11-2
D: .
J: TRBJ2-1
CDR3: CASSLDGDNEQFF
DNA: TGTGCCAGCAGCTTAGACGGGGACAATGAGCAGTTCTTC